This T cell receptor (beta chain) was observed in a study of T cell clonality in common variable immunodeficiency (dated by TCRdb to 2014 to 2015). What the authors observed across the whole study: CVID subjects shared fewer TCRbeta clones with each other than healthy controls did (p < 0.0001). Correlations between repertoire features and clinical complications were limited by patient heterogeneity within the CVID cohort. Fewer deletions and N-nucleotide insertions were reportedly observed in CVID TCRbeta sequences, and highly modified clones with 13 or more V deletions were reportedly absent from CVID TCRbeta sequences. Despite equal DNA input, controls averaged roughly 89,000 unique sequences per sample versus roughly 32,000 in CVID samples. Compared with healthy controls, CVID subjects showed increased TCRbeta clonality (t-test p = 0.018), a feature most characteristic of about a third of subjects. It was noted by the authors that sequencing of the repertoires of T cell subpopulations would be needed to clarify the cause of the increased clonality in CVID.

CVID samples and control samples contributed equivalent amounts of genomic DNA as sequencing input. For every sample, a 60 bp segment covering the rearranged TCRbeta CDR3 region was amplified and then sequenced. The immunoSEQ assay, a bias-corrected multiplex PCR combined with high-throughput sequencing, was used for TCRbeta amplification. From the authors' description of their analysis: Each unique nucleotide sequence was treated as a clone and annotated with V, D and J genes, copy number and frequency. Sequences were labeled productive if in frame, and non-productive if out of frame or containing stop codons. As previously described, clonality was computed from Shannon's entropy. Mean CDR3 Kyte-Doolittle hydropathy was derived from the predicted amino acid sequences of productive clones. The R hclust function was used to hierarchically cluster scaled V gene usage with Manhattan distance and complete linkage. Clone sharing by CDR3 amino acid sequence was assessed by resampling 12 repertoires per group over 100 rounds. The repertoires were searched for 70 published EBV-specific and approximately 240 published CMV-specific TCRbeta sequences. After a couple of CVID samples that produced fewer than 10,000 sequences were dropped from the analysis, 35 to 45 CVID repertoires remained. Drawn from immuneACCESS, this table holds only the in-frame rearrangements with V and J called that TCRdb kept. Clones are partly lost; checked studies trace under half to an unresolved V gene and leave the rest unexplained. The V and J calls and clone size were taken over from that table, and D and trimming were inferred from the DNA. The table notes about 52,000 clones here, none of them singletons. The ten top clones hold roughly 1.8% of the sample.

Most of the CVID patients and most of the healthy controls were of Caucasian heritage. Heparinized peripheral whole blood samples of about 4.5 to 8.5 ml were obtained from each donor. Genomic DNA from adults with common variable immune deficiency (CVID) and from healthy adult controls was the source for sequencing TCRbeta CDR3 repertoires. The control group was made up of about 22 healthy adult volunteers (approximately 10 male and some 12 female) whose ages ranged from roughly 20 to 66 years, with a mean age of around 30. To isolate peripheral blood mononuclear cells, diluted blood was subjected to density centrifugation over Hypaque 1077 or Ficoll-Paque. Genomic DNA was extracted from unsorted mononuclear cells by Qiagen column purification or by a centrifugation-based method. This clone was seen repeatedly, ten times or more. Its antigen is not yet known. Sequenced: peripheral blood mononuclear cells. This TCR was recovered from a person aged 18 to 70 in good health.

The DNA read from the CDR3 is TGCAGTGCTAGAGAGCCACGGACAGGGGAACACGAG. Its protein reads: CSAREPRTGEHE. The whole CDR3 protein is CSAREPRTGEHEQYF. Rearrangement joined TRBV20-1 to TRBJ2-7; 9 middle bases align to TRBD1. The read terminates 3 residues ahead of where the CDR3 ends, so the germline J gene completes it. From the cysteine up to the phenylalanine, the CDR3 has a length of 15 residues. Part of the CDR3 DNA is given, 36 bases translated from base 1. Clipping removes 0 bases from V and 5 bases from J, with 8 as the unmatched junction base count. CDR1 and CDR2 are drawn from the germline V gene (reference sequence): DFQATT, SNEGSKA.